This TCR beta chain was recorded in a study of blood T cell repertoires in COVID-19. This CDR3 has 15 residues. Germline CDR1 is SQVTM and CDR2 is ANQGSEA. Trimming removed 6 bases from V and 0 bases from J, with 18 bases in between. Clones were read by immunoSEQ multiplex PCR, and TCRdb kept only the in-frame ones, dropping some. The data show a few hundred thousand clones, with over 75% seen just once and about 10% held by the top ten. The rearrangement uses TRBV29-1 and TRBJ2-7; D might be TRBD1 (5 bases). The sequenced sample consisted of peripheral blood. This TCR was recovered from a woman under 40 with COVID-19, enrolled during active disease. CDR3 in amino acids: CSVRGWTNHSYEQYF. The DNA for the CDR3 is TGCAGCGTGCGAGGATGGACAAATCACTCCTACGAGCAGTACTTC.